This T cell receptor (beta chain) was captured in a study of tumor T cells in aggressive B-cell lymphoma. Germline values: CDR1 MDHEN, CDR2 SYDVKM. J was trimmed by 4 bases and V by 5 bases; bases with no gene match: 18. CDR3 length: 19 amino acids. Only in-frame clones appear in the TCRdb table, and some are missing; sequencing was by immunoSEQ multiplex PCR. This sample yields over a thousand clones, of which over 80% are seen a single time; roughly 5.2% belongs to the top ten. Material for sequencing was tumor tissue. The receptor was isolated from an adult with diffuse large B cell lymphoma. This sequence joins TRBV28 and TRBJ2-7; 12 bases are a match to TRBD2. CDR3 DNA sequence: TGTGCCAGCAGTCCAACAATAATCACGACTAGCGGGAGTCGGTACGAGCAGTACTTC. Its translation: CASSPTIITTSGSRYEQYF.